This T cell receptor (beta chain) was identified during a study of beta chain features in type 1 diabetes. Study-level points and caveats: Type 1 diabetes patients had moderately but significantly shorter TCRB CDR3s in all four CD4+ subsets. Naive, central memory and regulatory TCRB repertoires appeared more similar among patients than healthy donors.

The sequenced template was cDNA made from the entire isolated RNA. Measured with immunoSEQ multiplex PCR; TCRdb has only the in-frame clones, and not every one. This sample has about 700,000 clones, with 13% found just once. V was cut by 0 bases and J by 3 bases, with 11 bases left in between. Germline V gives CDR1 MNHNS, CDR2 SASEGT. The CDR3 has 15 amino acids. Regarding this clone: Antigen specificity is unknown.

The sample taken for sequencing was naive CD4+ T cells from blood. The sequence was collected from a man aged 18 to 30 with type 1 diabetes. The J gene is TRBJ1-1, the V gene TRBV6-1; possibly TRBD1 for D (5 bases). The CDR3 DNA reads TGTGCCAGCAGTGAAGCGCAAGGGGCGGACACTGAAGCTTTCTTT. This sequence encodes CASSEAQGADTEAFF.